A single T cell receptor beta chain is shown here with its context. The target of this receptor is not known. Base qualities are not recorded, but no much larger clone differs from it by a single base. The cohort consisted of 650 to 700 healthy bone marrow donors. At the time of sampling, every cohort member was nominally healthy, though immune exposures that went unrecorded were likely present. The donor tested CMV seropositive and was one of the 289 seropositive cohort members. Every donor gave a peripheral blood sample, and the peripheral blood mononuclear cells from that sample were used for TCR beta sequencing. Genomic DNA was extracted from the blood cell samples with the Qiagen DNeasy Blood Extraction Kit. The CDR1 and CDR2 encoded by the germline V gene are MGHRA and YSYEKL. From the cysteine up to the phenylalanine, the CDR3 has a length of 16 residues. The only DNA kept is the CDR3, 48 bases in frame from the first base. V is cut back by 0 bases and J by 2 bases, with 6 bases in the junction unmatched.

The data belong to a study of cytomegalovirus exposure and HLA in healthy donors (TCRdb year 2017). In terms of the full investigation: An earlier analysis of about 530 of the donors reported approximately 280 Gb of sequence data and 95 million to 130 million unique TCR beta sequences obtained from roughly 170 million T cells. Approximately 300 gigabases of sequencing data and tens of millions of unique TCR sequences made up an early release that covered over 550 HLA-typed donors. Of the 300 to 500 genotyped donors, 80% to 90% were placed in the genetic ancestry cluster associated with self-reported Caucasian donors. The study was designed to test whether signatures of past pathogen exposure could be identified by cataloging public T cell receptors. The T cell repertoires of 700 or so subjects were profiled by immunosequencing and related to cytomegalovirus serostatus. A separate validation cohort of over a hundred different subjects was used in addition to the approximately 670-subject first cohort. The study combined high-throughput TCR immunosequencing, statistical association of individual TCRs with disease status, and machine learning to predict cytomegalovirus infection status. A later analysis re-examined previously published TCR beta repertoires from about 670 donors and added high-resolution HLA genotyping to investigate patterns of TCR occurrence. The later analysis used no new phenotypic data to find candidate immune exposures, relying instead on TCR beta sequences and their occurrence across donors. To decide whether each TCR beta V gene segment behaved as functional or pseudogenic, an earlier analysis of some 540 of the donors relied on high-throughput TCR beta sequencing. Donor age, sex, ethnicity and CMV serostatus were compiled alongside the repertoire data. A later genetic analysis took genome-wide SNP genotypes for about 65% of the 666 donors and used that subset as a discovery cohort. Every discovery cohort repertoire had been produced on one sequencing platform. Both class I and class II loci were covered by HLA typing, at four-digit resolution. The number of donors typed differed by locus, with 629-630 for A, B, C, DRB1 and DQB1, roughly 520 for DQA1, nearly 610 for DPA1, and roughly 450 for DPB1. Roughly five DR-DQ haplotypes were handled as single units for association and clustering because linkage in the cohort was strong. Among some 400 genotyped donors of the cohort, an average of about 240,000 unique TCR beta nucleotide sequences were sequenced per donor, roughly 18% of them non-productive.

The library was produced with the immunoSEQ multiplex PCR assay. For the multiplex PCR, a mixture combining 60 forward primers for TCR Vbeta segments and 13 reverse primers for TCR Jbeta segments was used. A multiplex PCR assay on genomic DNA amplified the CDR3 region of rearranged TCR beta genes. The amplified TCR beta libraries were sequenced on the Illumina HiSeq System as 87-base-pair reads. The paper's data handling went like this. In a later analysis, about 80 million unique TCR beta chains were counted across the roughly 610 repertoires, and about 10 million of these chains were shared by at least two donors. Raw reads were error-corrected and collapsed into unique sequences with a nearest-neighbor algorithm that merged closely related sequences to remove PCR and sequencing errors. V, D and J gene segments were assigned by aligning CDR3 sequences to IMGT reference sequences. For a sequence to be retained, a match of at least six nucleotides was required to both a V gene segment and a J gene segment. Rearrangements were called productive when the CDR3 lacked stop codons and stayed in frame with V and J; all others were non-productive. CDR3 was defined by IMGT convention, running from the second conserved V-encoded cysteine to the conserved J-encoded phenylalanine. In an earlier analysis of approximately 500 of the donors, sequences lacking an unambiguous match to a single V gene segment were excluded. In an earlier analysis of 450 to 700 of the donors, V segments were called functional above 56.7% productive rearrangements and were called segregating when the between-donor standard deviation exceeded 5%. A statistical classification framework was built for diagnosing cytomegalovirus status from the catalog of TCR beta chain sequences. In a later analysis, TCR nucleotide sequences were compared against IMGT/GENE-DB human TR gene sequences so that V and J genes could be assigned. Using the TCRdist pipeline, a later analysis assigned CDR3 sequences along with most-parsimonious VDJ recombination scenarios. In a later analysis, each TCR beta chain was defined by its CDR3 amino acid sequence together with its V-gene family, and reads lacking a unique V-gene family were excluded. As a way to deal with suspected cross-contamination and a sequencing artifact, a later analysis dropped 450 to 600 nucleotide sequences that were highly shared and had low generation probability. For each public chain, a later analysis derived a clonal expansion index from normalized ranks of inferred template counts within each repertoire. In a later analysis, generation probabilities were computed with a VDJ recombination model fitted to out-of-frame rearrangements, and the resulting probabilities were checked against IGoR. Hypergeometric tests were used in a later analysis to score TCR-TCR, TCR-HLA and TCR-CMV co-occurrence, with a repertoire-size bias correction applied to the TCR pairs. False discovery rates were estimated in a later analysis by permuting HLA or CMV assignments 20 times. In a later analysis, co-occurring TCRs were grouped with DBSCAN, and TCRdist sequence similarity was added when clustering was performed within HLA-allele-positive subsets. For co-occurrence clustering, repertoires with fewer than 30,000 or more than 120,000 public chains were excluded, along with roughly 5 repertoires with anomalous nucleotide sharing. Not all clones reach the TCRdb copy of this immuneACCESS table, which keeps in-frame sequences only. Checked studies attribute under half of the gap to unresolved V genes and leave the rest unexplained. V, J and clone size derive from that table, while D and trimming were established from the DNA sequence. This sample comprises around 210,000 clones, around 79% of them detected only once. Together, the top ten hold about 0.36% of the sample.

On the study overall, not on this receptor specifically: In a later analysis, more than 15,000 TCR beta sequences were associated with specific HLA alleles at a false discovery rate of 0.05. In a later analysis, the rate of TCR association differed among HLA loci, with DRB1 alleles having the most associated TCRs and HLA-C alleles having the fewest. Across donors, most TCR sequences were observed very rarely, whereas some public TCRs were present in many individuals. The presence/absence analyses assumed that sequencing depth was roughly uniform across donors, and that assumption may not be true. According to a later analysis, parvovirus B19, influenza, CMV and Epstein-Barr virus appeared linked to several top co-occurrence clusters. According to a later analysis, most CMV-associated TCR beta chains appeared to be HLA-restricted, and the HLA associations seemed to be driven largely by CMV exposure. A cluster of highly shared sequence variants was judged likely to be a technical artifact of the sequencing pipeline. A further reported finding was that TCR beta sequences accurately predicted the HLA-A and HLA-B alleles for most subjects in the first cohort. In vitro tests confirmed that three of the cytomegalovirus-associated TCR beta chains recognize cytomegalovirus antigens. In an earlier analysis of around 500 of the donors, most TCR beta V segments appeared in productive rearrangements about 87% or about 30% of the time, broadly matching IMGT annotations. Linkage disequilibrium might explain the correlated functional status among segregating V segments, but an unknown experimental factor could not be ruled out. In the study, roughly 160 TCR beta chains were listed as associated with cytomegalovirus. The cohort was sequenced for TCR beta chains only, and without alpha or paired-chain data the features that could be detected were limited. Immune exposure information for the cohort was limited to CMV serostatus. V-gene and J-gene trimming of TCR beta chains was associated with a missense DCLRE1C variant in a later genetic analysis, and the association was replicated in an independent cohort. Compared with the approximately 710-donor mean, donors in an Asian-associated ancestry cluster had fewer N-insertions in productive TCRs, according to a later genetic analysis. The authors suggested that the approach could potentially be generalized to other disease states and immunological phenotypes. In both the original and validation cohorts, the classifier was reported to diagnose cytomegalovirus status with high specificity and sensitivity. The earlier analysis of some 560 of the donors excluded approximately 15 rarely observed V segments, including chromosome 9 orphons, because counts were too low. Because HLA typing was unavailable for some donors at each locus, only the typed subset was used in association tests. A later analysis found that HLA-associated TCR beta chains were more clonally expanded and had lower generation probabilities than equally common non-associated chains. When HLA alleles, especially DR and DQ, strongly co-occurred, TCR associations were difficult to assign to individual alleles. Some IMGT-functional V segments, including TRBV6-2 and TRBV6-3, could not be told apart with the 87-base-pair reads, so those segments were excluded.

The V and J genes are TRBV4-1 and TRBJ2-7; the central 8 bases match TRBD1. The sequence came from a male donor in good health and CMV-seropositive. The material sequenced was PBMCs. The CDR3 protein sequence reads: CASSQEPGQATYEQYF. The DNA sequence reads TGCGCCAGCAGCCAAGAACCGGGACAGGCTACCTACGAGCAGTACTTC.